This T cell receptor beta chain derives from a study of blood T cell repertoires in COVID-19. Germline V CDR1 and CDR2: MNHEY, SVGAGI. This CDR3 contains 14 residues. Trimming removed 10 bases at V and 3 bases at J, with 16 bases between. Libraries were prepared by immunoSEQ multiplex PCR; TCRdb keeps only in-frame clonotypes and omits some of them. The sample has 150,000 to 180,000 clones; roughly 83% are singletons. The V gene is TRBV6-5, the J gene TRBJ1-5, with D perhaps matching TRBD1 (6 bases). The TCR sequence derives from a woman aged 55 to 70 with COVID-19, enrolled during active disease. Sequenced input: peripheral blood. CDR3 residues: CATSLDSLNQPQHF. The CDR3 bases are TGTGCCACCTCACTGGACAGCCTCAATCAGCCCCAGCATTTT.